This record concerns one T cell receptor beta chain sequence. This sample was taken from a study of blood T cell repertoires in COVID-19. Turning to the study itself: COVID-19 samples collected from the United States, Italy and Spain covered acute and convalescent phases.

Under the authors' procedure: How many nucleated cells were present was estimated from reference gene primer amplification. Libraries were prepared by immunoSEQ multiplex PCR; TCRdb keeps only in-frame clonotypes and omits some of them. D and trimming were read from the DNA, whereas the V and J calls and clone size are those reported in that table. The data show 16,000 or so clones, nearly 90% seen once. After removal of 9 bases from V and 3 bases from J, the junction contained 6 bases not matched to a gene. The V gene's germline CDR1 is LNHDA and CDR2 SQIVND (reference sequence). The CDR3 covers 15 residues.

The sample comprised peripheral blood. The TCR sequence derives from a man older than 75 with acute or convalescent COVID-19. The chain couples TRBV19 to TRBJ2-3; 13 nucleotides line up with TRBD2. This CDR3 is CASRAGLAGTDTQYF. The CDR3 nucleotides are TGTGCCAGCAGGGCGGGACTAGCGGGGACAGATACGCAGTATTTT. Supplemented by reference TRBV19 and TRBJ2-3, the full variable domain reads DGGITQSPKYLFRKEGQNVTLSCEQNLNHDAMYWYRQDPGQGLRLIYYSQIVNDFQKGDIAEGYSVSREKKESFPLTVTSAQKNPTAFYLCASRAGLAGTDTQYFGPGTRLTVL.